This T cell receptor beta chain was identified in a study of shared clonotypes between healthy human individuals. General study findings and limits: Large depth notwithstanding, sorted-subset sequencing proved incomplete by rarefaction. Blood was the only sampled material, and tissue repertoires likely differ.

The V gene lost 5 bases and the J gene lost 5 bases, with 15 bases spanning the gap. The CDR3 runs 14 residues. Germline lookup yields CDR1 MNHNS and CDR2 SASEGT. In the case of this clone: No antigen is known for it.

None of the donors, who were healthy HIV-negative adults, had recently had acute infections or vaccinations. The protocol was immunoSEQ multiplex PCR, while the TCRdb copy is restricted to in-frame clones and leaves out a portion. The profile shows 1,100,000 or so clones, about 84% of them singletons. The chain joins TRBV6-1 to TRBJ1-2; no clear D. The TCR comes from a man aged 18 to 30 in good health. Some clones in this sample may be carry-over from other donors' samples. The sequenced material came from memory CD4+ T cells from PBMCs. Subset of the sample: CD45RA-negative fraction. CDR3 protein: CASSYMNTQYGYTF. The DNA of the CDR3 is TGTGCCAGCAGTTATATGAACACCCAATATGGCTACACCTTC.